This T cell receptor (beta chain) was recovered during a study of cytomegalovirus exposure and HLA in healthy donors. The germline CDR1 and CDR2 sequences are SNHLY and FYNNEI. The CDR3 consists of 15 residues. The V segment lost 5 bases and the J segment 0 bases; nucleotides outside the gene matches: 4. Nominally healthy donors were sampled, though unrecorded immune exposures were likely. Both 60 Vbeta primers and 13 Jbeta primers went into the PCR. TCRdb's copy holds only in-frame clones and misses some; the assay was immunoSEQ multiplex PCR. This table holds about 76,000 clones, roughly 76% found once.

The chain has TRBV2 and TRBJ2-3; 8 bases line up with TRBD2. Input material: PBMCs. The origin of this receptor is a male donor in good health and CMV-seropositive. In DNA form, the CDR3 reads TGTGCCAGCAGTAGGGCTAGCGGGAGCACAGATACGCAGTATTTT. Its protein product is CASSRASGSTDTQYF.